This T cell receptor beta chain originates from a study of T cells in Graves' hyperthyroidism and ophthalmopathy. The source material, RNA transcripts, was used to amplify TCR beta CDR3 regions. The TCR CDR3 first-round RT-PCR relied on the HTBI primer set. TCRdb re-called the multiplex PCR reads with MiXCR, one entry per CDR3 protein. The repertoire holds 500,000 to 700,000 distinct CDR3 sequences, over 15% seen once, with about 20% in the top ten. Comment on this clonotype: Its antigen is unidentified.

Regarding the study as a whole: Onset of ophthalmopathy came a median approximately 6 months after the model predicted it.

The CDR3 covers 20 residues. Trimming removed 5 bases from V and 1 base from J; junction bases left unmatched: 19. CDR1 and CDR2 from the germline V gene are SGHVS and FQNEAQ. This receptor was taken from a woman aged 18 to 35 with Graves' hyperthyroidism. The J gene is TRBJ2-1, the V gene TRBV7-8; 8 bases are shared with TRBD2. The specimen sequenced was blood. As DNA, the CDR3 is TGTGCCAGCAGCAAAACAGTTGTGGGCGCGGGGGGCTCTTCCTACAATGAGCAGTTCTTC. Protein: CASSKTVVGAGGSSYNEQFF.